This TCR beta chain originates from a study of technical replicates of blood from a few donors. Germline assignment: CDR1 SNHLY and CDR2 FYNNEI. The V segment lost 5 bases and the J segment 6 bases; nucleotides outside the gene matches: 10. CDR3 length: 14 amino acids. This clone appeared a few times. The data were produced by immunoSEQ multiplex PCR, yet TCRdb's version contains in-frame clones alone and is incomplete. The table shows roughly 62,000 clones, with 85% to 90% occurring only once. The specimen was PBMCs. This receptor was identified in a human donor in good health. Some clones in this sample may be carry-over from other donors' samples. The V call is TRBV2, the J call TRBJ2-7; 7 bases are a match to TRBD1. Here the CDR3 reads CASSRGQGRGEQYF. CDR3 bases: TGTGCCAGCAGTAGGGGGCAGGGTAGGGGCGAGCAGTACTTC.